This T cell receptor (beta chain) derives from a study of blood T cells in healthy people across ages. General study findings and limits: PBMCs that were unsorted prevented a conclusive naive versus antigen-experienced comparison. There was no known CMV status for donors, so expanded clonotype changes were possibly confounded.

Alongside a J-beta primer mix, a sample-barcoded 5' primer served in a second PCR lasting about 7 to 12 cycles. From each sample, at least 3 million paired-end reads containing CDR3 were obtained. TCRdb redid the calling of the 5' RACE reads with MiXCR, one entry per CDR3 protein. This sample has 1.5 million to 2 million distinct CDR3 sequences, with 30% to 40% found just once. Trimming pared 3 bases from V and 0 bases from J, leaving 16 bases between. This CDR3 is 18 amino acids long. CDR1 is SGDLS and CDR2 is YYNGEE in the germline V gene. On this clonotype: Its antigen is unknown.

Each sample gave at least 7 million isolated PBMCs. The receptor comes from a woman younger than 45 in good health. Specimen: blood. The chain is built from TRBV9 and TRBJ2-6; D might be TRBD2 (7 bases). The CDR3 DNA is TGTGCCAGCAGCGCGAGAAGGGGGGGAGGCTCTGGGGCCAACGTCCTGACTTTC. Its translation is CASSARRGGGSGANVLTF.